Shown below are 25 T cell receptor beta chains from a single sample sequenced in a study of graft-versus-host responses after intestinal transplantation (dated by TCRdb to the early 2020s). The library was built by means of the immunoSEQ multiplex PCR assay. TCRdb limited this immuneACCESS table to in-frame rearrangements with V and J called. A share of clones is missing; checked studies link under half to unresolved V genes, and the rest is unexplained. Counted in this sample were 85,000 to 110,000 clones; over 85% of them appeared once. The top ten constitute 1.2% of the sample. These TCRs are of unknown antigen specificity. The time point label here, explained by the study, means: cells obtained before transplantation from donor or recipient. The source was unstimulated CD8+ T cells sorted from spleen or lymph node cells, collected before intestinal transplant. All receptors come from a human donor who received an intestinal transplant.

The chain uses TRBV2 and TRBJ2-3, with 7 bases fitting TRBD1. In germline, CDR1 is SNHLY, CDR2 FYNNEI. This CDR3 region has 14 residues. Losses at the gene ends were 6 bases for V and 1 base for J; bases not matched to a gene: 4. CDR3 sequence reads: CASRPGTGTDTQYF. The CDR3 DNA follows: TGTGCCAGCAGGCCCGGGACAGGCACAGATACGCAGTATTTT.

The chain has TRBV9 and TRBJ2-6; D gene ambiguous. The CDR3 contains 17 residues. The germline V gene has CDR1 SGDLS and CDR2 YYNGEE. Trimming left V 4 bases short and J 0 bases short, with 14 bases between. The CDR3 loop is CASSPIDGSSGANVLTF. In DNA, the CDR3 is TGTGCCAGCAGCCCGATTGACGGCAGCTCTGGGGCCAACGTCCTGACTTTC.

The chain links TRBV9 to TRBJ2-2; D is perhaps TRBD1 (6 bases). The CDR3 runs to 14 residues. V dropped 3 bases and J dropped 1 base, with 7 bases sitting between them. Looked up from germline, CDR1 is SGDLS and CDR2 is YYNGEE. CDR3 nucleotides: TGTGCCAGCAGCGGACAGGAGAACACCGGGGAGCTGTTTTTT. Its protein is CASSGQENTGELFF.

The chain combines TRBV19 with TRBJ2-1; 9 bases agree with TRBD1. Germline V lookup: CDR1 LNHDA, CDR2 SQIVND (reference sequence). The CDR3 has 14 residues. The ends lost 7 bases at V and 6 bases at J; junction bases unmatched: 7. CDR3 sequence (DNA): TGTGCCAGTATTGGGACAGGGTCTCCCAATGAGCAGTTCTTC. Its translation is CASIGTGSPNEQFF.

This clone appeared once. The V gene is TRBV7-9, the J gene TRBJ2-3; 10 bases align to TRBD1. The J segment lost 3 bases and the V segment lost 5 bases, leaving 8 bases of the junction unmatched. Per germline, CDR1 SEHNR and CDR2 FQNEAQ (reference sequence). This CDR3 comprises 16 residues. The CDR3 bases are TGTGCCAGCAGCCCTAGACAGGGGGCGAGGACAGATACGCAGTATTTT. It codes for CASSPRQGARTDTQYF.

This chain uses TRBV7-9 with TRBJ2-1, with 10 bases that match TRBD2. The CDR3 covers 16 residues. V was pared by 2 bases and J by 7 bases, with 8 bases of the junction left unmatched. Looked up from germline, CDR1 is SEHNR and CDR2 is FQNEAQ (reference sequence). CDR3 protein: CASSLLAGVIDNEQFF. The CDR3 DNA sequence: TGTGCCAGCAGCTTACTAGCGGGGGTGATTGATAATGAGCAGTTCTTC.

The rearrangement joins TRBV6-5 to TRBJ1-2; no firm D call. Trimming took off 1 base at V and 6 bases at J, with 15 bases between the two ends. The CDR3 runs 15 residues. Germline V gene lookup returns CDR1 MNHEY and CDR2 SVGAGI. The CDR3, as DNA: TGTGCCAGCAGTTACTTACCGGGCCCGGGTAATGGCTACACCTTC. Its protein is CASSYLPGPGNGYTF.

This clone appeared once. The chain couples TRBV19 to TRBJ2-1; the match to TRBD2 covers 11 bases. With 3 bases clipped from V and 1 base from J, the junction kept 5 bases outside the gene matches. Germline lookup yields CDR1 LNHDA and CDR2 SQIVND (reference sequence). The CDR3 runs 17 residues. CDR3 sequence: CASSISGGAQSYNEQFF. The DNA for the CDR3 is TGTGCCAGTAGTATTAGCGGGGGGGCCCAGTCCTACAATGAGCAGTTCTTC.

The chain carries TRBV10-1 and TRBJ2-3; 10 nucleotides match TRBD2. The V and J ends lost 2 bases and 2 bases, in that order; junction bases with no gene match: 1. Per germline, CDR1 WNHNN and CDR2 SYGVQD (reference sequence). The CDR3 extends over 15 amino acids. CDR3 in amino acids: CASSEGLADTDTQYF. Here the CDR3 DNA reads TGCGCCAGCAGTGAGGGACTAGCGGACACAGATACGCAGTATTTT.

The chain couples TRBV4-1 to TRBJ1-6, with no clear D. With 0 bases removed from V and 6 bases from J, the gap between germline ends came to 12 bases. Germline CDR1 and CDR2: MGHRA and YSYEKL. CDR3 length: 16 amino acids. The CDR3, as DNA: TGCGCCAGCAGCCAAGAGGATTCCCCGGGTAATTCACCCCTCCACTTT. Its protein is CASSQEDSPGNSPLHF.

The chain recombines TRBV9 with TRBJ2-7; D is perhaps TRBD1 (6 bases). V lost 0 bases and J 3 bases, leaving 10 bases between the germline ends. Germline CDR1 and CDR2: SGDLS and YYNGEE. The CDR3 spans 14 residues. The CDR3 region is CASSVEVGGYEQYF. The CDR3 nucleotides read TGTGCCAGCAGCGTAGAGGTAGGGGGCTACGAGCAGTACTTC.

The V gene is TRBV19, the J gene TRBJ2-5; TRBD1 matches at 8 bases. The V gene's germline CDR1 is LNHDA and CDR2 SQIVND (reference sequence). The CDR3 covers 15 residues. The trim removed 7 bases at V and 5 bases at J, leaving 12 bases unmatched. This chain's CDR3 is CASTVGQGSSETQYF. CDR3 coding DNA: TGTGCCAGTACTGTAGGACAGGGATCTTCGGAGACCCAGTACTTC.

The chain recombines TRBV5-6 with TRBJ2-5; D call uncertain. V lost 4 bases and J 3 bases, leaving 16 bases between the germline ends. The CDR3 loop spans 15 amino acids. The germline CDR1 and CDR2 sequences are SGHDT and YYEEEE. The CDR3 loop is CASSPLAVAKETQYF. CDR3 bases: TGTGCCAGCAGCCCCCTCGCTGTGGCTAAAGAGACCCAGTACTTC.

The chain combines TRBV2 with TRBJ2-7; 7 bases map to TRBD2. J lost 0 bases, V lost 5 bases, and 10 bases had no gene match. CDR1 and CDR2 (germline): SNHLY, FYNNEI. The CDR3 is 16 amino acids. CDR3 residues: CASSPSPGGASYEQYF. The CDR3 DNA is TGTGCCAGCAGTCCCTCCCCGGGGGGTGCCTCCTACGAGCAGTACTTC.

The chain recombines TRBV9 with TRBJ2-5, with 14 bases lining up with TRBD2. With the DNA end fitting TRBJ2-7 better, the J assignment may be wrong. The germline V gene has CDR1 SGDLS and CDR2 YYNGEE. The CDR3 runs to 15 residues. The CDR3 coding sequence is TGTGCCAGCAGCCCGACTAGCGGGGGGGCCTACGAGCAGTACTTC. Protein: CASSPTSGGAYEQYF.

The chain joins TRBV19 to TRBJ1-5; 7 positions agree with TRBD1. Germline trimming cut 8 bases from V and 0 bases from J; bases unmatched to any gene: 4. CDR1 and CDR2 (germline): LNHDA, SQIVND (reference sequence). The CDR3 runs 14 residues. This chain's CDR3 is CASSGQYSNQPQHF. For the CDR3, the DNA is TGTGCCAGTTCGGGACAGTATAGCAATCAGCCCCAGCATTTT.

The CDR3 coding sequence is TGTGCCAGCAGTTATAAGAGGGTCCCCCTCCACTTT. Translated, it gives CASSYKRVPLHF. This rearrangement joins TRBV6-9 to TRBJ1-6; D unresolved. This CDR3 comprises 12 residues. The V and J ends lost 2 bases and 13 bases respectively, with 9 bases between them. Per germline, CDR1 MNHGY and CDR2 SVAAGI.

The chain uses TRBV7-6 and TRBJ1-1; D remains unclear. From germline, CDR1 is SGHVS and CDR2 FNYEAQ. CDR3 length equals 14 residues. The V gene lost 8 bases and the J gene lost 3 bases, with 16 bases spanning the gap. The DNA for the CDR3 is TGTGCCAGCCACCCCGACATCGGAGACACTGAAGCTTTCTTT. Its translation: CASHPDIGDTEAFF.

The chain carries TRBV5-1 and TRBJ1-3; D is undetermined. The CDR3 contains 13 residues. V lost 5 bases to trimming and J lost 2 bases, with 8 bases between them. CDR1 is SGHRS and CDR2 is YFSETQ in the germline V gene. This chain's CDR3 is CASRTGPGNTIYF. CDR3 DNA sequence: TGCGCCAGCAGGACGGGCCCTGGAAACACCATATATTTT. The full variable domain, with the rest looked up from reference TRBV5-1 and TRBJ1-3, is KAGVTQTPRYLIKTRGQQVTLSCSPISGHRSVSWYQQTPGQGLQFLFEYFSETQRNKGNFPGRFSGRQFSNSRSEMNVSTLELGDSALYLCASRTGPGNTIYFGEGSWLTVV.

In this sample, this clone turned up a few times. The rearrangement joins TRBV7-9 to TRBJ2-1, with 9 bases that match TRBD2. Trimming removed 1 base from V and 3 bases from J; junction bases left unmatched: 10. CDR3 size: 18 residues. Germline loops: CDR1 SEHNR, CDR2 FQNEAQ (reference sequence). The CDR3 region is CASSLEGGGAGVYNEQFF. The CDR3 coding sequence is TGTGCCAGCAGCTTAGAAGGCGGGGGGGCCGGTGTCTACAATGAGCAGTTCTTC.

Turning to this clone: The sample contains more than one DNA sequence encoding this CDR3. CDR3 amino acids: CSVESEGQGGGFF. CDR3 DNA sequence: TGCAGCGTTGAATCGGAGGGGCAAGGGGGGGGGTTCTTC. V is TRBV29-1 and J is TRBJ2-1, with D maybe TRBD2 (7 bases). Trimming took 2 bases from V and 15 from J, leaving 20 bases between them. The germline CDR1 and CDR2 sequences are SQVTM and ANQGSEA. The CDR3 sequence is 13 residues long.

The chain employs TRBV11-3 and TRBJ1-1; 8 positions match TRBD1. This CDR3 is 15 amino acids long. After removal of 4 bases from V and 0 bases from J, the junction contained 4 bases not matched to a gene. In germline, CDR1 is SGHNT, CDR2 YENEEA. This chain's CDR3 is CASSSRTGLNTEAFF. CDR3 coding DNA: TGTGCCAGCAGCTCCCGGACAGGGCTGAACACTGAAGCTTTCTTT.

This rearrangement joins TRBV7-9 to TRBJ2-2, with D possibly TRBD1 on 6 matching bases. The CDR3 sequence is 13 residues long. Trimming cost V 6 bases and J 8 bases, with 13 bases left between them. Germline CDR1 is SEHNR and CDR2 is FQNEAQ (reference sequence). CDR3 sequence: CASSPQGFGELFF. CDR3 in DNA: TGTGCCAGCAGTCCACAGGGCTTTGGGGAGCTGTTTTTT.

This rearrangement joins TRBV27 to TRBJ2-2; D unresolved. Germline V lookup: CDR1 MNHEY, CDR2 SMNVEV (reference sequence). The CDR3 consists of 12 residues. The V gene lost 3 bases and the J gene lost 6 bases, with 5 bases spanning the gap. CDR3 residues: CASSFLAGELFF. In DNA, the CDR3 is TGTGCCAGCAGTTTCCTGGCCGGGGAGCTGTTTTTT.

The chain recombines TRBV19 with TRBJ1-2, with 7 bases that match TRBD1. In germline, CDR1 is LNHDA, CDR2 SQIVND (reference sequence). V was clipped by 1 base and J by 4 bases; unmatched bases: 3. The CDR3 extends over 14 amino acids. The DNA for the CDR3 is TGTGCCAGTAGTATAGGGGGGGACAGCTATGGCTACACCTTC. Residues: CASSIGGDSYGYTF.